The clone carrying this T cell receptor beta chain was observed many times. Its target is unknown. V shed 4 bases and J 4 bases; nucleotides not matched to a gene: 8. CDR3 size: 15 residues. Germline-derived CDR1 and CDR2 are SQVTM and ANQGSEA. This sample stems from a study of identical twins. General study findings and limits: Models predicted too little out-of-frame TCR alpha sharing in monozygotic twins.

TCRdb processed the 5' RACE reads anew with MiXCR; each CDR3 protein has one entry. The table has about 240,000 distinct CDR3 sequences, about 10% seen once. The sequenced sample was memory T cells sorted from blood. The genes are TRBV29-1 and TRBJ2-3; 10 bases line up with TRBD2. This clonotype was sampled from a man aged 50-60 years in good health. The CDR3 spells CSVGTGLALADTQYF. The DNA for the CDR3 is TGCAGCGTTGGGACGGGACTAGCGTTGGCAGATACGCAGTATTTT.